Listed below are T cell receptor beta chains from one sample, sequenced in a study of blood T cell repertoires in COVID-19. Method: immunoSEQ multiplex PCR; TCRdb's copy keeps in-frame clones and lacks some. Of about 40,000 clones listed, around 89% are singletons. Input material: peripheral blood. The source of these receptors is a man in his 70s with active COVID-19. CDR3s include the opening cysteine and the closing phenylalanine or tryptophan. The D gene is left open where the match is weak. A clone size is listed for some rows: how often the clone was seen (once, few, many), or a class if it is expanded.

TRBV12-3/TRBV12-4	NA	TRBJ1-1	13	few	TGTGCCAGCAGTGTCACAGGGCTGACTGAAGCTTTCTTT	CASSVTGLTEAFF
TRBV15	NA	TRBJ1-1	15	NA	TGTGCCACCAGCGGGATGAAACGGGGTCAAACTGAAGCTTTCTTT	CATSGMKRGQTEAFF
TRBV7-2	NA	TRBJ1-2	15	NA	TGTGCCAGCAGCTTAGAGTCGGGACAAAGCTATGGCTACACCTTC	CASSLESGQSYGYTF
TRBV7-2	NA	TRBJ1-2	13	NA	TGTGCCAGCAGCTCGTACAGGGAAAGTGGCTACACCTTC	CASSSYRESGYTF
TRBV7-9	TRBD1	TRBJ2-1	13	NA	TGTGCCAGCAGCCCCCGGGACAGGCTCGAGCAGTTCTTC	CASSPRDRLEQFF
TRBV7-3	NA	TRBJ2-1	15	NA	TGTGCCAGCAGCTTAAGCCGGGGCTCCTACAATGAGCAGTTCTTC	CASSLSRGSYNEQFF
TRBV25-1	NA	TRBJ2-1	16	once	TGTGCCAGCAGTGCCGCCTACGGGGGCTCCTACAATGAGCAGTTCTTC	CASSAAYGGSYNEQFF
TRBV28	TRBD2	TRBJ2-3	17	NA	TGTGCCAGCACCTCAGGGCTAGCGGGGGGGAGCACAGATACGCAGTATTTT	CASTSGLAGGSTDTQYF
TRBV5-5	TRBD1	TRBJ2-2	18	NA	TGTGCCAGCAGCTTGTCACCCCGGACAGGGACAGTGTCCGGGGAGCTGTTTTTT	CASSLSPRTGTVSGELFF
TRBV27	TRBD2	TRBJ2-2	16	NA	TGTGCCAGCAGTTTACTGGCGGGGGGACAAGACGGGGAGCTGTTTTTT	CASSLLAGGQDGELFF
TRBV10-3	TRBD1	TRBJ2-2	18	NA	TGTGCCATCAGCACCCCGAGAGGGACAGGGTCTAACACCGGGGAGCTGTTTTTT	CAISTPRGTGSNTGELFF
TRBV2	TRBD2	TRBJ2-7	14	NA	TGTGCCAGCAGTGAGTCGGGGGGGTACGGAGAGCAGTACTTC	CASSESGGYGEQYF
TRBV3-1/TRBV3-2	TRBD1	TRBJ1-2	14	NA	TGTGCCAGCAGCCAAGCGGGGACAGTTAATGGCTACACCTTC	CASSQAGTVNGYTF
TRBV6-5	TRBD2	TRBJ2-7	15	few	TGTGCCAGCAGTTCCAGGGGTAGCGGGGTTCGGGAGCAGTACTTC	CASSSRGSGVREQYF
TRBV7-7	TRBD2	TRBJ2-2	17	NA	TGTGCTAGCAGCTCCAGAGCGGGGGCTCAGAACACCGGGGAGCTGTTTTTT	CASSSRAGAQNTGELFF
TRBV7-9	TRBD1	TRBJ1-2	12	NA	TGTGCCAGCAGCCCCGGACAGGGGCCTATACGCTTC	CASSPGQGPIRF
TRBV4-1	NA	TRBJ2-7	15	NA	TGCGCCAGCAGCCAAGGGATCGAAGAGGCCTACGAGCAGTACTTC	CASSQGIEEAYEQYF
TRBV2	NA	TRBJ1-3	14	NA	TGTGCCAGCAGCTACGGGGGATCTGGAAACACCATATATTTT	CASSYGGSGNTIYF
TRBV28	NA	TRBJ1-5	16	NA	TGTGCCAGCAGCCGGGAGGGAGCAGGTGAGAATCAGCCCCAGCATTTT	CASSREGAGENQPQHF
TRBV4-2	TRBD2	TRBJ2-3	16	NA	TGTGCCAGCAGCCCCTCGCCGGGGGGGCCCACAGATACGCAGTATTTT	CASSPSPGGPTDTQYF